This TCR beta chain was obtained from a study of shared clonotypes between healthy human individuals. Study as a whole: A donor's plate count was three for CD4 naive and three for CD4 memory; CD8 naive had two and CD8 memory one.

The CDR3 sequence is 18 residues long. The V and J ends lost 7 bases and 3 bases respectively, with 22 bases between them. Data came from immunoSEQ multiplex PCR; TCRdb stores just in-frame clones and leaves some out. The sample includes roughly 530,000 clones, almost 97% of them seen just once. What was sequenced was naive CD4+ T cells sorted from blood. Specified subset: CD45RA+ positively selected. The receptor's source is a woman aged 30 to 39 in good health. The chain joins TRBV23-1 to TRBJ1-6, with a possible D match to TRBD1 (5 bases). TRBV23-1 qualifies as an ORF whose function is uncertain. CDR3 DNA: TGCGCCAGCACCCCTGAGGGGATCGGGACCCTCTATAATTCACCCCTCCACTTT. Protein: CASTPEGIGTLYNSPLHF.